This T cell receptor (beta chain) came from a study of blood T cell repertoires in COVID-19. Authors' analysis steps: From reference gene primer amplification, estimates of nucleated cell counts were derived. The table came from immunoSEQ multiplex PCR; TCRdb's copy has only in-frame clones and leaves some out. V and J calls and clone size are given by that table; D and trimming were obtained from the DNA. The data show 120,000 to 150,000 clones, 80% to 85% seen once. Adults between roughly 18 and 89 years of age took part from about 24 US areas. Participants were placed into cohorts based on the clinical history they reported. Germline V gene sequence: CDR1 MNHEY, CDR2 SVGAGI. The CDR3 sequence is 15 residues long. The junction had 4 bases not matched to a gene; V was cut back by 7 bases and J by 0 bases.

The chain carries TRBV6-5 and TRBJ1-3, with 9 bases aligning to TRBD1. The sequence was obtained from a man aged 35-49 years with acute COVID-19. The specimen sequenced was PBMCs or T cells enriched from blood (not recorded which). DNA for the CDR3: TGTGCCAGCAAACGACAGGGGGTCTCTGGAAACACCATATATTTT. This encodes CASKRQGVSGNTIYF.